In this sample, the clone carrying this TCR beta chain turned up a few times. This specimen belongs to a study of OX40 agonist ivuxolimab in advanced cancers. As for the study in general: Intravenous ivuxolimab was administered to patients every 2 weeks at 0.01 to 10 mg/kg.

Libraries were prepared by immunoSEQ multiplex PCR; TCRdb keeps only in-frame clonotypes and omits some of them. Among about 19,000 clones listed, approximately 80% were seen once. Baseline, cycle 4 day 1, and cycle 7 day 1 were the blood sampling points. The CDR3 length is 14 residues. Trimming took 0 bases from V and 3 from J; bases not matched to a gene: 2. Germline CDR1 is SGDLS and CDR2 is YYNGEE. This TCR derives from an adult with an advanced solid tumor such as melanoma, head and neck, liver or kidney cancer. V usage is TRBV9 and J usage is TRBJ2-7; 8 nucleotides agree with TRBD2. The starting material was CD4+ or CD8+ T cells sorted from blood, obtained in a trial of the OX40 agonist ivuxolimab. CDR3 nucleotide sequence: TGTGCCAGCAGCGTAGCTACTAGCGGCTACGAGCAGTACTTC. It yields the protein CASSVATSGYEQYF. Full variable domain (outside the CDR3, taken from reference TRBV9 and TRBJ2-7): DSGVTQTPKHLITATGQRVTLRCSPRSGDLSVYWYQQSLDQGLQFLIQYYNGEERAKGNILERFSAQQFPDLHSELNLSSLELGDSALYFCASSVATSGYEQYFGPGTRLTVT.